The following is a T cell receptor beta chain sequence with its context. Profiled with immunoSEQ multiplex PCR; TCRdb holds only in-frame clones, not every one. The sample lists roughly 13,000 clones, roughly 77% occurring once. The entry originates in a study of OX40 agonist ivuxolimab in advanced cancers. Germline V gene sequence: CDR1 LGHNA, CDR2 YNFKEQ. This CDR3 is 16 amino acids long. The V and J ends lost 2 bases and 2 bases, in that order; junction bases with no gene match: 7. The clonotype comes from an adult with an advanced solid tumor such as melanoma, head and neck, liver or kidney cancer. This chain joins TRBV4-2 and TRBJ2-3; 7 bases agree with TRBD2. This specimen consisted of CD4+ or CD8+ T cells sorted from blood, obtained in a trial of the OX40 agonist ivuxolimab. The CDR3 loop reads CASSQQPGLNTDTQYF. The CDR3 DNA reads as TGTGCCAGCAGCCAACAACCGGGACTAAACACAGATACGCAGTATTTT.